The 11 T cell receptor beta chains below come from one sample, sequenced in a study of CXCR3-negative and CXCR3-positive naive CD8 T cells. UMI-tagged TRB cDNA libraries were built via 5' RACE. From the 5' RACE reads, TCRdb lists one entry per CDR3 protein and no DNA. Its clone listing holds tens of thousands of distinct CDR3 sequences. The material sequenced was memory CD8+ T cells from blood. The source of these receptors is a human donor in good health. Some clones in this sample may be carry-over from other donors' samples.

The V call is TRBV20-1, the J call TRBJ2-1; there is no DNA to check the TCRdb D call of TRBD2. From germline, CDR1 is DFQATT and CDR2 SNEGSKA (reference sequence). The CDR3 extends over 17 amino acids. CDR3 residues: CSVPPSGGHSSYNEQFF.

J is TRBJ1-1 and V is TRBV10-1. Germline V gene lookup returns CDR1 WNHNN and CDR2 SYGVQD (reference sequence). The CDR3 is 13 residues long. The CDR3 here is CASSEGRNTEAFF.

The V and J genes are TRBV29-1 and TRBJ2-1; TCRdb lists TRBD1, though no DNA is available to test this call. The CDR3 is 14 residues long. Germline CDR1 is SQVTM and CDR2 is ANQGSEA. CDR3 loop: CSAQPGQGSNEQFF.

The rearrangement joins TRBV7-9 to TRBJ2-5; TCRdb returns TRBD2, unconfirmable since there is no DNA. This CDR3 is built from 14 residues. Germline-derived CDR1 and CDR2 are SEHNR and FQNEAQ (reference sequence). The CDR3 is CASSPPRDGETQYF.

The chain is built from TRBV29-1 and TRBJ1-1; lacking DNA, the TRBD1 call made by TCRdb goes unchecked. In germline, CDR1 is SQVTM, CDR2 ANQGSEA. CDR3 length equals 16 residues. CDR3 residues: CSVEDLRNRVFPEAFF.

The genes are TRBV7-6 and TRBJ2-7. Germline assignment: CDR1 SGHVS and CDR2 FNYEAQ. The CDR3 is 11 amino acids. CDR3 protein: CASSLGVEQYF.

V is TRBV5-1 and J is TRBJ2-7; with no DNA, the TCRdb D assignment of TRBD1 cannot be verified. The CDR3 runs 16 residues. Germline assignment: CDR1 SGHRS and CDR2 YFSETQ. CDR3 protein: CASSPLRGEVSYEQYF.

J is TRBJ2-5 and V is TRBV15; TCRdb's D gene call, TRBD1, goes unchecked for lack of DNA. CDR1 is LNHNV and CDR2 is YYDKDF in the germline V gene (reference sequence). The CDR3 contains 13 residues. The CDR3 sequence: CATSPGDAETQYF.

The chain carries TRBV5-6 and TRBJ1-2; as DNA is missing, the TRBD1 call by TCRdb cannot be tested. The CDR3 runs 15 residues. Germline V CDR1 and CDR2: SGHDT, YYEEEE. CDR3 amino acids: CASSAPLDSNYGYTF.

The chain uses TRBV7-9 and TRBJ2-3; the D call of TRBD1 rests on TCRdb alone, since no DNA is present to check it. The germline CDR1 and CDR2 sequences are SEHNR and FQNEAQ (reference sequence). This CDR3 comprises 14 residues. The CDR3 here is CASSSRQSTDTQYF.

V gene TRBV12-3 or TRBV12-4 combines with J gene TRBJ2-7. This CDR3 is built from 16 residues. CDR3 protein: CASSLAGGGGTYEQYF.